The rows below give T cell receptor beta chains drawn from one sample of a study of cytomegalovirus exposure and HLA in healthy donors. Using immunoSEQ multiplex PCR, the repertoire was profiled, and TCRdb retains in-frame clones only, with some absent. This sample has about 160,000 clones, with roughly three quarters found just once. Source material: PBMCs. The source of these receptors is a man aged 18 to 30 in good health and CMV-seropositive. CDR3s include the opening cysteine and the closing phenylalanine or tryptophan. D genes are given only for firm matches. Size is omitted from some rows. Given values are once, few, many or a class for expanded clones.

abundance: -
j_gene: TRBJ2-3
d_gene: TRBD2
v_gene: TRBV19
CDR3aa: CAAGTSGGGTDTQYF
CDR3nt: TGTGCCGCAGGGACTAGCGGGGGGGGTACAGATACGCAGTATTTT

abundance: -
j_gene: TRBJ2-2
d_gene: TRBD2
v_gene: TRBV7-9
CDR3aa: CASSPSGSGTGELFF
CDR3nt: TGTGCCAGCAGCCCTAGCGGGAGTGGGACCGGGGAGCTGTTTTTT

abundance: few
j_gene: TRBJ2-1
d_gene: TRBD2
v_gene: TRBV29-1
CDR3aa: CSVGGTSGHNEQFF
CDR3nt: TGCAGCGTTGGCGGGACTAGCGGACACAATGAGCAGTTCTTC

abundance: -
j_gene: TRBJ1-1
d_gene: TRBD1
v_gene: TRBV6-6
CDR3aa: CASSTKGQGGYAEAFF
CDR3nt: TGTGCCAGCAGCACAAAAGGACAGGGGGGATATGCTGAAGCTTTCTTT

abundance: -
j_gene: TRBJ2-1
d_gene: -
v_gene: TRBV6-1
CDR3aa: CASSEWTEEVGEQFF
CDR3nt: TGTGCCAGCAGTGAATGGACGGAGGAGGTGGGTGAGCAGTTCTTC

abundance: few
j_gene: TRBJ2-3
d_gene: TRBD1
v_gene: TRBV6-6
CDR3aa: CASNSPGQGVDTQYF
CDR3nt: TGTGCCAGCAATTCCCCGGGACAGGGTGTCGATACGCAGTATTTT

abundance: -
j_gene: TRBJ2-1
d_gene: -
v_gene: TRBV5-4
CDR3aa: CASSLGHNEQFF
CDR3nt: TGTGCCAGCAGCTTGGGGCACAATGAGCAGTTCTTC

abundance: -
j_gene: TRBJ2-4
d_gene: TRBD2
v_gene: TRBV19
CDR3aa: CASRGGNLAKNIQYF
CDR3nt: TGTGCCAGTAGGGGGGGGAACCTAGCCAAAAACATTCAGTACTTC

abundance: -
j_gene: TRBJ1-1
d_gene: -
v_gene: TRBV27
CDR3aa: CASSPSSGSEAFF
CDR3nt: TGTGCCAGCAGTCCCTCAAGCGGGTCCGAAGCTTTCTTT

abundance: -
j_gene: TRBJ2-3
d_gene: -
v_gene: TRBV7-9
CDR3aa: CASSLYYGSRVDTQYF
CDR3nt: TGTGCCAGCAGCTTATATTACGGGAGTAGGGTAGATACGCAGTATTTT

abundance: -
j_gene: TRBJ2-1
d_gene: TRBD1
v_gene: TRBV29-1
CDR3aa: CSVADRGRSYNEQFF
CDR3nt: TGCAGCGTAGCAGACAGGGGTCGTTCCTACAATGAGCAGTTCTTC

abundance: -
j_gene: TRBJ1-6
d_gene: -
v_gene: TRBV27
CDR3aa: CASKLRAGQSPLHF
CDR3nt: TGTGCCAGCAAACTGCGAGCTGGACAATCACCCCTCCACTTT

abundance: -
j_gene: TRBJ1-1
d_gene: -
v_gene: TRBV11-2
CDR3aa: CASSLAPRLGGTEAFF
CDR3nt: TGTGCCAGCAGCTTAGCCCCCCGGTTGGGAGGCACTGAAGCTTTCTTT

abundance: once
j_gene: TRBJ1-5
d_gene: TRBD1
v_gene: TRBV28
CDR3aa: CASSLYWGRGRGLSYSNQPQHF
CDR3nt: TGTGCCAGCAGTTTATACTGGGGGAGGGGCAGGGGGCTTTCTTATAGCAATCAGCCCCAGCATTTT

abundance: -
j_gene: TRBJ2-2
d_gene: -
v_gene: TRBV11-3
CDR3aa: CASSPLASGTGELFF
CDR3nt: TGTGCCAGCAGCCCGCTAGCGAGCGGAACCGGGGAGCTGTTTTTT

abundance: -
j_gene: TRBJ2-5
d_gene: -
v_gene: TRBV5-6
CDR3aa: CASSVGVETQYF
CDR3nt: TGTGCCAGCAGCGTGGGAGTAGAGACCCAGTACTTC

abundance: -
j_gene: TRBJ1-2
d_gene: -
v_gene: TRBV5-8
CDR3aa: CASEVRDGYTF
CDR3nt: TGTGCCAGCGAGGTCAGGGATGGCTACACCTTC

abundance: -
j_gene: TRBJ2-1
d_gene: TRBD2
v_gene: TRBV27
CDR3aa: CASSVTSGGYNEQFF
CDR3nt: TGTGCCAGCAGCGTAACTAGCGGGGGATACAATGAGCAGTTCTTC

abundance: -
j_gene: TRBJ1-1
d_gene: -
v_gene: TRBV9
CDR3aa: CASSVAGGVGTEAFF
CDR3nt: TGTGCCAGCAGCGTAGCTGGAGGGGTCGGCACTGAAGCTTTCTTT

abundance: -
j_gene: TRBJ1-3
d_gene: -
v_gene: TRBV7-9
CDR3aa: CASSLRGTSGNTIYF
CDR3nt: TGTGCCAGCAGCTTAAGGGGAACTTCTGGAAACACCATATATTTT

abundance: once
j_gene: TRBJ2-1
d_gene: TRBD2
v_gene: TRBV6-4
CDR3aa: CATSEESGSNHEQFF
CDR3nt: TGTGCCACCTCCGAAGAGAGCGGGAGCAACCATGAGCAGTTCTTC

abundance: -
j_gene: TRBJ2-1
d_gene: -
v_gene: TRBV7-2
CDR3aa: CASSAEGEPYNEQFF
CDR3nt: TGTGCCAGCAGCGCCGAGGGGGAACCCTACAATGAGCAGTTCTTC

abundance: -
j_gene: TRBJ1-2
d_gene: TRBD1
v_gene: TRBV5-6
CDR3aa: CASSRLTGLYGYTF
CDR3nt: TGTGCCAGCAGCCGCCTGACAGGGCTATATGGCTACACCTTC

abundance: -
j_gene: TRBJ1-2
d_gene: TRBD1
v_gene: TRBV13
CDR3aa: CASSETGGDGYTF
CDR3nt: TGTGCCAGCAGCGAAACAGGGGGTGATGGCTACACCTTC

abundance: few
j_gene: TRBJ1-2
d_gene: -
v_gene: TRBV5-6
CDR3aa: CASSLAGQLGYTF
CDR3nt: TGTGCCAGCAGCTTGGCTGGCCAGTTAGGCTACACCTTC

abundance: -
j_gene: TRBJ2-1
d_gene: TRBD2
v_gene: TRBV6-5
CDR3aa: CASSYRTSGNEQFF
CDR3nt: TGTGCCAGCAGTTATCGGACTAGCGGCAATGAGCAGTTCTTC

abundance: few
j_gene: TRBJ2-1
d_gene: TRBD2
v_gene: TRBV5-6
CDR3aa: CASSLVGGVLNEQFF
CDR3nt: TGTGCCAGCAGCTTGGTCGGGGGGGTCTTAAATGAGCAGTTCTTC

abundance: -
j_gene: TRBJ2-3
d_gene: -
v_gene: TRBV4-1
CDR3aa: CASSQQRDTQYF
CDR3nt: TGCGCCAGCAGCCAACAGCGAGATACGCAGTATTTT

abundance: few
j_gene: TRBJ2-3
d_gene: TRBD1
v_gene: TRBV6-1
CDR3aa: CASIIGGQGNTQYF
CDR3nt: TGTGCCAGTATCATAGGGGGCCAGGGTAATACGCAGTATTTT

abundance: -
j_gene: TRBJ1-1
d_gene: -
v_gene: TRBV5-1
CDR3aa: CASSLVGESTEAFF
CDR3nt: TGCGCCAGCAGCTTGGTCGGGGAGAGCACTGAAGCTTTCTTT

abundance: -
j_gene: TRBJ1-4
d_gene: -
v_gene: TRBV9
CDR3aa: CASSADIGVPTNEKLFF
CDR3nt: TGTGCCAGCAGCGCCGATATCGGGGTACCAACTAATGAAAAACTGTTTTTT

abundance: -
j_gene: TRBJ2-1
d_gene: -
v_gene: TRBV5-1
CDR3aa: CASSLGGVDEQFF
CDR3nt: TGCGCCAGCAGCTTGGGGGGGGTCGATGAGCAGTTCTTC

abundance: once
j_gene: TRBJ1-2
d_gene: -
v_gene: TRBV15
CDR3aa: CATSRPREVYGYTF
CDR3nt: TGTGCCACCAGCAGACCACGGGAGGTCTATGGCTACACCTTC

abundance: -
j_gene: TRBJ1-5
d_gene: -
v_gene: TRBV7-8
CDR3aa: CASSFYSNQPQHF
CDR3nt: TGTGCCAGCAGCTTTTATAGCAATCAGCCCCAGCATTTT

abundance: -
j_gene: TRBJ1-4
d_gene: -
v_gene: TRBV5-6
CDR3aa: CASSLLDRGSWFF
CDR3nt: TGTGCCAGCAGCTTATTAGATCGGGGGTCGTGGTTTTTT

abundance: -
j_gene: TRBJ1-3
d_gene: -
v_gene: TRBV25-1
CDR3aa: CASSDAAEGNGNTIYF
CDR3nt: TGTGCCAGCAGTGATGCCGCGGAGGGGAATGGAAACACCATATATTTT

abundance: few
j_gene: TRBJ1-1
d_gene: TRBD1
v_gene: TRBV13
CDR3aa: CASSSPGQGNTEAFF
CDR3nt: TGTGCCAGCAGCTCACCGGGACAGGGCAACACTGAAGCTTTCTTT

abundance: -
j_gene: TRBJ1-4
d_gene: TRBD1
v_gene: TRBV2
CDR3aa: CASRPGQGITWFF
CDR3nt: TGTGCCAGCAGACCCGGACAGGGAATAACTTGGTTTTTT

abundance: -
j_gene: TRBJ1-5
d_gene: -
v_gene: TRBV5-1
CDR3aa: CASRLGAYSNQPQHF
CDR3nt: TGCGCCAGCAGACTGGGGGCCTATAGCAATCAGCCCCAGCATTTT

abundance: once
j_gene: TRBJ1-2
d_gene: -
v_gene: TRBV5-1
CDR3aa: CASSEEGGRNYGYTF
CDR3nt: TGCGCCAGCAGCGAGGAAGGGGGAAGGAACTATGGCTACACCTTC

abundance: once
j_gene: TRBJ1-1
d_gene: TRBD1
v_gene: TRBV5-1
CDR3aa: CASSNSGQGGTEAFF
CDR3nt: TGCGCCAGCAGCAACTCGGGACAGGGAGGGACTGAAGCTTTCTTT

abundance: -
j_gene: TRBJ1-2
d_gene: TRBD1
v_gene: TRBV28
CDR3aa: CASSFNPRDRVDDYTF
CDR3nt: TGTGCCAGCAGTTTCAATCCTCGAGACAGGGTTGATGACTACACCTTC

abundance: -
j_gene: TRBJ1-2
d_gene: -
v_gene: TRBV19
CDR3aa: CASNFGSMDYGYTF
CDR3nt: TGTGCCAGTAATTTCGGGTCGATGGACTATGGCTACACCTTC

abundance: -
j_gene: TRBJ1-1
d_gene: -
v_gene: TRBV7-9
CDR3aa: CASSLVGILGRVNTEAFF
CDR3nt: TGTGCCAGCAGCTTAGTGGGGATCCTCGGCAGGGTGAACACTGAAGCTTTCTTT

abundance: -
j_gene: TRBJ1-1
d_gene: -
v_gene: TRBV6-5
CDR3aa: CASSRSKSEAFF
CDR3nt: TGTGCCAGCAGCCGTTCTAAATCTGAAGCTTTCTTT

abundance: -
j_gene: TRBJ1-3
d_gene: -
v_gene: TRBV6-6
CDR3aa: CASSGPGLYSGNTIYF
CDR3nt: TGTGCCAGCAGCGGCCCCGGACTTTACTCTGGAAACACCATATATTTT

abundance: -
j_gene: TRBJ1-4
d_gene: TRBD1
v_gene: TRBV7-8
CDR3aa: CASSRRDRGDEKLFF
CDR3nt: TGTGCCAGCAGCCGAAGGGACAGGGGGGATGAAAAACTGTTTTTT

abundance: many
j_gene: TRBJ1-1
d_gene: -
v_gene: TRBV7-8
CDR3aa: CASSLGGETTEAFF
CDR3nt: TGTGCCAGCAGCTTAGGCGGGGAAACCACTGAAGCTTTCTTT

abundance: -
j_gene: TRBJ2-2
d_gene: -
v_gene: TRBV4-2
CDR3aa: CASSQAYGELFF
CDR3nt: TGTGCCAGCAGCCAAGCGTACGGGGAGCTGTTTTTT

abundance: -
j_gene: TRBJ2-2
d_gene: -
v_gene: TRBV19
CDR3aa: CASTPPRVGPGELFF
CDR3nt: TGTGCCAGTACACCCCCCAGGGTAGGCCCCGGGGAGCTGTTTTTT

abundance: few
j_gene: TRBJ2-1
d_gene: -
v_gene: TRBV4-2
CDR3aa: CASSQDLGQGTEQFF
CDR3nt: TGTGCCAGCAGCCAAGATTTAGGGCAGGGTACTGAGCAGTTCTTC

abundance: -
j_gene: TRBJ2-1
d_gene: TRBD1
v_gene: TRBV9
CDR3aa: CASSQQARGQYNEQFF
CDR3nt: TGTGCCAGCAGCCAACAGGCCAGGGGGCAATATAATGAGCAGTTCTTC

abundance: -
j_gene: TRBJ1-1
d_gene: -
v_gene: TRBV9
CDR3aa: CASSFGSGGTEAFF
CDR3nt: TGTGCCAGCAGCTTTGGGTCCGGCGGCACTGAAGCTTTCTTT

abundance: -
j_gene: TRBJ1-5
d_gene: TRBD1
v_gene: TRBV29-1
CDR3aa: CSVREQGVNQPQHF
CDR3nt: TGCAGCGTTCGAGAGCAGGGGGTCAATCAGCCCCAGCATTTT

abundance: -
j_gene: TRBJ2-1
d_gene: TRBD2
v_gene: TRBV11-2
CDR3aa: CASSKGLAGWGDNEQFF
CDR3nt: TGTGCCAGCAGCAAGGGACTAGCGGGGTGGGGGGACAATGAGCAGTTCTTC